Sequencing of this T cell receptor beta chain was carried out in a study of cytomegalovirus exposure and HLA in healthy donors. Findings and caveats of the study: The listing of 150 to 200 TCR beta chains classed them as cytomegalovirus-associated.

Using immunoSEQ multiplex PCR, the repertoire was profiled, and TCRdb retains in-frame clones only, with some absent. The data show tens of thousands of clones, over 85% seen once. Remarks on this clone: Its matching antigen is unknown.

This CDR3 has 15 amino acids. V gave up 5 bases and J gave up 3 bases; unmatched junction bases: 7. Germline CDR1 reads MDHEN; CDR2 reads SYDVKM. This sequence joins TRBV28 and TRBJ2-1; 7 bases match TRBD2. Sample: PBMCs. The clonotype was recovered from a man younger than 35 in good health and CMV-seropositive. CDR3 amino acids: CASSLMRGSYNEQFF. Here the CDR3 DNA reads TGTGCCAGCAGTCTTATGCGCGGGAGCTACAATGAGCAGTTCTTC. The variable domain in full, with the rest retrieved from reference TRBV28 and TRBJ2-1, is DVKVTQSSRYLVKRTGEKVFLECVQDMDHENMFWYRQDPGLGLRLIYFSYDVKMKEKGDIPEGYSVSREKKERFSLILESASTNQTSMYLCASSLMRGSYNEQFFGPGTRLTVL.